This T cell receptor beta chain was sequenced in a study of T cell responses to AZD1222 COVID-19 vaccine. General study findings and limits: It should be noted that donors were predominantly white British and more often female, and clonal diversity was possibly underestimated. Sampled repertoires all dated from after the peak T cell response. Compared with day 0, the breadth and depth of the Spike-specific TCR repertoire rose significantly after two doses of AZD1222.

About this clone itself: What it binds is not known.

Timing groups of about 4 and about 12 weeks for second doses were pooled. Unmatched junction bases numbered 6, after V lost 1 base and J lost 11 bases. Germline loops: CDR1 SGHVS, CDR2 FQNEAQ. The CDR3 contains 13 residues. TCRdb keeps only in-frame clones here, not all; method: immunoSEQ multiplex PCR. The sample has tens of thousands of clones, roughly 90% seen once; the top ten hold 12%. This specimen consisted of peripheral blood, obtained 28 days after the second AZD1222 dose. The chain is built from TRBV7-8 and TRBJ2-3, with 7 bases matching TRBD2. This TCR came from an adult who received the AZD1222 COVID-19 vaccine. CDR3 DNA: TGTGCCAGCAGCTTAGAGCAGCGGGGAATGCAGTATTTT. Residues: CASSLEQRGMQYF.